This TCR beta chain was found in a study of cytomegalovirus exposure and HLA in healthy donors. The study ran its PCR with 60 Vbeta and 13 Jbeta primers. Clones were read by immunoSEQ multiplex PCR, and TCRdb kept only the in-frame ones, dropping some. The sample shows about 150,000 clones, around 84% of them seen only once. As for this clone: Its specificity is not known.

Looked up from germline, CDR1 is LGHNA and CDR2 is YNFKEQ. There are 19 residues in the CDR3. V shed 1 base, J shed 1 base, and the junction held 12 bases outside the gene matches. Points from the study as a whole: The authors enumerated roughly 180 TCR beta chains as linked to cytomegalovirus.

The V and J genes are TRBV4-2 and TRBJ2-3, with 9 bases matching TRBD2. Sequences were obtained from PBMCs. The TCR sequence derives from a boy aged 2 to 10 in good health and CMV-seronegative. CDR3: CASSQGVRLAGIGTDTQYF. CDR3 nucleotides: TGTGCCAGCAGCCAAGGAGTGAGGCTAGCGGGGATAGGCACAGATACGCAGTATTTT.